Listed below are T cell receptor beta chains from one sample, sequenced in a study of cytomegalovirus exposure and HLA in healthy donors. The table came from immunoSEQ multiplex PCR; TCRdb's copy has only in-frame clones and leaves some out. The sample shows fewer than 85,000 clones, over 70% of them seen only once. The sample taken for sequencing was PBMCs. The receptors here all came from a middle-aged man in good health and CMV-seropositive. Both conserved end residues are part of each CDR3. D genes are given only for firm matches. Some rows mark clone size as missing; the rest say once, few, many or name a class of expanded clone.

v_call	clone_size	d_call	j_call	cdr3_aa	cdr3_nt
TRBV5-6	-	TRBD1	TRBJ1-2	CASSLVGTGPTPEGYTF	TGTGCCAGCAGCTTGGTAGGGACAGGCCCTACCCCTGAGGGCTACACCTTC
TRBV19	-	TRBD2	TRBJ2-3	CASRVLAGGPDTQYF	TGTGCCAGTAGGGTACTAGCGGGGGGCCCCGATACGCAGTATTTT
TRBV27	-	-	TRBJ2-1	CASTSSGVSYNEQFF	TGTGCCAGCACCTCATCCGGGGTCTCCTACAATGAGCAGTTCTTC
TRBV5-1	-	TRBD1	TRBJ2-5	CASSLARDRLGETQYF	TGCGCCAGCAGCCTAGCACGGGACAGGTTGGGGGAGACCCAGTACTTC
TRBV4-2	-	TRBD2	TRBJ2-3	CASSQEGGGAADTQYF	TGTGCCAGCAGCCAAGAAGGCGGGGGGGCCGCAGATACGCAGTATTTT
TRBV30	-	TRBD2	TRBJ2-5	CAWSVGSGSVRETQYF	TGTGCCTGGAGTGTTGGTAGCGGGAGCGTACGGGAGACCCAGTACTTC
TRBV15	-	-	TRBJ2-4	CATYAFGKNIQYF	TGTGCAACCTACGCGTTCGGCAAAAACATTCAGTACTTC
TRBV7-8	-	-	TRBJ2-7	CASSPRWQGKGYEQYF	TGTGCCAGCAGCCCCCGGTGGCAGGGGAAGGGCTACGAGCAGTACTTC
TRBV27	-	-	TRBJ2-7	CASRIRAAGFYEQYF	TGTGCCAGCCGTATTCGGGCGGCAGGGTTTTACGAGCAGTACTTC
TRBV7-9	few	TRBD2	TRBJ2-5	CASRPAGGETQYF	TGTGCCAGCAGGCCGGCGGGGGGGGAGACCCAGTACTTC
TRBV11-2	few	-	TRBJ1-2	CASSPRGGRSGYTF	TGTGCCAGCAGCCCCCGGGGGGGCAGAAGTGGCTACACCTTC
TRBV7-7	-	TRBD1	TRBJ2-5	CASSPYIASGGKETQYF	TGTGCCAGCAGCCCTTACATTGCGTCAGGGGGAAAAGAGACCCAGTACTTC
TRBV15	few	TRBD1	TRBJ2-1	CATSRTGIYNEQFF	TGTGCCACCAGCCGGACAGGGATCTACAATGAGCAGTTCTTC
TRBV4-2	-	TRBD2	TRBJ2-7	CASSQEVGLAVIYEQYF	TGTGCCAGCAGCCAAGAAGTAGGACTAGCGGTGATCTACGAGCAGTACTTC
TRBV13	-	TRBD1	TRBJ2-5	CASSQGANQETQYF	TGTGCCAGCAGCCAGGGGGCAAATCAAGAGACCCAGTACTTC
TRBV15	-	-	TRBJ1-1	CATRQRVGGDTEAFF	TGTGCCACCCGCCAACGGGTAGGGGGTGACACTGAAGCTTTCTTT
TRBV4-2	-	-	TRBJ2-5	CASSQRVEEASQETQYF	TGTGCCAGCAGCCAAAGGGTTGAGGAGGCCTCCCAAGAGACCCAGTACTTC
TRBV28	-	-	TRBJ1-5	CASSLWGEGQPQHF	TGTGCCAGCAGTTTATGGGGGGAGGGACAGCCCCAGCATTTT
TRBV19	-	-	TRBJ2-6	CASSKTVSGANVLTF	TGTGCCAGTAGTAAGACAGTTTCTGGGGCCAACGTCCTGACTTTC
TRBV7-9	-	TRBD1	TRBJ2-7	CASSLVGQDSYEQYF	TGTGCCAGCAGCTTAGTGGGACAGGACTCCTACGAGCAGTACTTC
TRBV27	-	-	TRBJ2-5	CASSATASHQETQYF	TGTGCCAGCAGTGCCACCGCGTCCCACCAAGAGACCCAGTACTTC
TRBV4-1	-	-	TRBJ1-5	CASSQDSRPDQPQHF	TGCGCCAGCAGCCAAGATTCCAGGCCGGATCAGCCCCAGCATTTT
TRBV2	-	TRBD2	TRBJ2-7	CASSETSGGSYEQYF	TGTGCCAGCAGTGAGACTAGCGGGGGATCCTACGAGCAGTACTTC
TRBV9	-	TRBD1	TRBJ1-2	CASSASGQGYGYTF	TGTGCCAGCAGCGCTTCGGGACAGGGCTATGGCTACACCTTC
TRBV1	once	-	TRBJ2-5	CTSTEGGHRDETQYF	TGCACCAGCACCGAAGGGGGACACAGGGACGAGACCCAGTACTTC
TRBV25-1	-	-	TRBJ2-1	CASSGRGNEQFF	TGTGCCAGCAGTGGCAGGGGCAATGAGCAGTTCTTC
TRBV4-3	-	-	TRBJ2-3	CASSQDPRRDTQYF	TGCGCCAGCAGCCAAGACCCGAGGCGGGATACGCAGTATTTT
TRBV28	-	TRBD1	TRBJ2-7	CASSRPQGSSDEQYF	TGTGCCAGCAGCCGCCCACAGGGGTCATCCGACGAGCAGTACTTC
TRBV7-2	few	TRBD1	TRBJ1-1	CASSPRQGGNTEAFF	TGTGCCAGCAGCCCCCGACAGGGCGGGAACACTGAAGCTTTCTTT
TRBV6-6	-	TRBD1	TRBJ1-1	CASSLRGQYAFF	TGTGCCAGCAGTCTCAGGGGGCAATACGCTTTCTTT
TRBV5-1	-	-	TRBJ1-1	CASSSSGLNTEAFF	TGCGCCAGCAGCTCTTCAGGGTTGAACACTGAAGCTTTCTTT
TRBV28	-	TRBD1	TRBJ1-4	CASRTTGTGVEKLFF	TGTGCCAGCAGAACCACCGGGACAGGGGTTGAAAAACTGTTTTTT
TRBV4-1	-	TRBD2	TRBJ2-1	CASSPLAGAGNEQFF	TGCGCCAGCAGTCCCCTAGCGGGGGCGGGCAATGAGCAGTTCTTC
TRBV13	-	-	TRBJ2-7	CASSLGLVSYEQYF	TGTGCCAGCAGCTTAGGCCTAGTGAGCTACGAGCAGTACTTC
TRBV6-5	-	-	TRBJ2-1	CASRPSGGAGEQFF	TGTGCCAGCAGACCGAGTGGGGGGGCAGGTGAGCAGTTCTTC
TRBV6-5	-	-	TRBJ1-2	CASSLTETGSYGYTF	TGTGCCAGCAGCCTCACTGAGACAGGCTCCTATGGCTACACCTTC
TRBV19	-	TRBD1	TRBJ1-1	CASSSGQGSTAFF	TGTGCCAGTAGTTCGGGACAGGGGAGTACAGCTTTCTTT
TRBV18	few	TRBD1	TRBJ1-5	CASSLVGQGQQPQHF	TGTGCCAGCTCCCTTGTGGGACAGGGACAACAGCCCCAGCATTTT
TRBV15	-	TRBD1	TRBJ2-7	CATSRDWERDRRSYEQYF	TGTGCCACCAGCAGAGATTGGGAGAGGGACAGGCGCTCCTACGAGCAGTACTTC
TRBV9	once	-	TRBJ2-3	CASSKERADTQYF	TGTGCCAGCAGTAAGGAGCGGGCGGATACGCAGTATTTT
TRBV9	once	-	TRBJ2-7	CASSPLAGISANEQYF	TGTGCCAGCAGCCCCTTGGCGGGGATCAGTGCCAACGAGCAGTACTTC